This TCR beta chain is drawn from a study of T cells in Graves' hyperthyroidism and ophthalmopathy. This CDR3 has 15 residues. Germline V gene lookup returns CDR1 SNHLY and CDR2 FYNNEI. For the diagnoses, clinical symptoms, serum thyroxine and TRAb, thyroid ultrasound and orbital computed tomography were used. Notes on the study in general: By a 13 V-J model, ophthalmopathy was set apart from stable hyperthyroidism. Blood shared most expanded thyroid clonotypes above 0.001.

This clonotype occurred many times. No antigen is known for it. The investigators amplified TCR beta CDR3 regions from RNA transcripts. With the HTBI primer set, the TCR CDR3 went through a first round of RT-PCR. TCRdb itself ran the multiplex PCR reads through MiXCR, one entry per CDR3 protein. The profile covers hundreds of thousands of distinct CDR3 sequences, with nearly 45% appearing a single time and less than 9% taken by the ten largest. The clonotype was recovered from an adult man with Graves' disease, either hyperthyroidism or ophthalmopathy (not recorded which). The chain uses TRBV2 and TRBJ2-7; no definite D call. Source material: peripheral blood or thyroid tissue (not recorded which). CDR3 bases: TGTGCAGCAGCCGCGACGCGCCAGGCTGCCTACGAGCAGTACTTC. Residues: CAAAATRQAAYEQYF. The full variable domain, completed using reference TRBV2 and TRBJ2-7, is EPEVTQTPSHQVTQMGQEVILRCVPISNHLYFYWYRQILGQKVEFLVSFYNNEISEKSEIFDDQFSVERPDGSNFTLKIRSTKLEDSAMYFCAAAATRQAAYEQYFGPGTRLTVT.